This T cell receptor beta chain was profiled in a study of T cell responses to AZD1222 COVID-19 vaccine. Regarding the study as a whole: Repertoire sampling occurred only after the peak T cell response.

The CDR3 sequence is 14 residues long. Trimming stripped 3 bases from V and 0 bases from J, with 5 bases between. Per the germline V gene, CDR1 is SGHTA and CDR2 is FQGNSA. Using immunoSEQ multiplex PCR, the repertoire was profiled, and TCRdb retains in-frame clones only, with some absent. The table records 75,000 to 80,000 clones, about 90% of them present only once. Comment on this clone: The antigen remains undetermined.

Combined were second doses at about 4 or about 12 weeks. The TCR was taken from an adult who received the AZD1222 COVID-19 vaccine. V gene TRBV7-2 combines with J gene TRBJ1-4, with D unresolved. Source: peripheral blood, taken 28 days after the second AZD1222 dose. CDR3 protein: CASSFGATNEKLFF. For the CDR3, the DNA is TGTGCCAGCAGCTTCGGTGCAACTAATGAAAAACTGTTTTTT.